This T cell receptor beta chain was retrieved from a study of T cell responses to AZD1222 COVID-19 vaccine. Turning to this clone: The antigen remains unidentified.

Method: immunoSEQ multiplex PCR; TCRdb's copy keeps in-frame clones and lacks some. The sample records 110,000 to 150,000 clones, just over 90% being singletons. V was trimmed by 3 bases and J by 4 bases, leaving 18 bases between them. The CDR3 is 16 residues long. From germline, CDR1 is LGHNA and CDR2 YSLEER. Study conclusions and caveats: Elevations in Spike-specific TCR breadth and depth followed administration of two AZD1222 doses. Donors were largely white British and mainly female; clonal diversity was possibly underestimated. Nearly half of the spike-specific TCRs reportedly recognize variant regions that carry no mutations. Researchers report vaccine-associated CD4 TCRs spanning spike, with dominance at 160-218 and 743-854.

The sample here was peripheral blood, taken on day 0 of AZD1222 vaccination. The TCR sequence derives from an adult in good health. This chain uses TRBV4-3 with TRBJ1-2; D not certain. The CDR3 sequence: CASSHIDTQSTYGYTF. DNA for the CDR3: TGCGCCAGCAGCCATATAGACACACAGTCCACCTATGGCTACACCTTC.